The 25 T cell receptor beta chains below all came from one sample that was sequenced in a study of T cell repertoires in cytomegalovirus infection. The antigens these receptors bind are not known. Each CDR3 protein is one row after TCRdb ran MiXCR on the reads. In the table there are about 470,000 distinct CDR3 sequences, 40% to 50% of which are singletons. Specimen: cultured PBMCs, collected from culture after CMV antigen stimulation. The origin of the receptors is a human donor in good health (CMV status not recorded). Some clones in this sample may be carry-over from other donors' samples.

The chain uses TRBV20-1 and TRBJ2-1; 15 bases agree with TRBD2. Germline V lookup: CDR1 DFQATT, CDR2 SNEGSKA (reference sequence). J lost 5 bases, V lost 5 bases, and 10 bases had no gene match. There are 17 residues in the CDR3. CDR3 region: CSASGLAGGPSNNEQFF. In DNA form, the CDR3 reads TGCAGTGCTTCAGGACTAGCGGGGGGGCCGAGTAACAATGAGCAGTTCTTC.

The chain employs TRBV5-4 and TRBJ2-3; no clear D gene. V was pared by 4 bases and J by 2 bases, with 11 bases between. CDR3 length: 14 amino acids. Germline CDR1 is SGHNT and CDR2 is YYREEE (reference sequence). CDR3 protein: CASSRAISTDTQYF. CDR3 DNA: TGTGCCAGCAGCCGTGCTATATCCACAGATACGCAGTATTTT.

The chain has TRBV6-6 and TRBJ2-2; D uncertain. The germline V gene encodes CDR1 MNHNY and CDR2 SVGAGI (reference sequence). This CDR3 is 13 amino acids long. V was pared by 0 bases and J by 7 bases, with 6 bases between. CDR3 sequence reads: CASSYSTGGELFF. The DNA of the CDR3 is TGTGCCAGCAGTTACTCGACGGGCGGGGAGCTGTTTTTT.

The rearrangement links TRBV2 to TRBJ1-4, with D possibly matching TRBD1 (5 bases). There are 15 residues in the CDR3. Per the germline V gene, CDR1 is SNHLY and CDR2 is FYNNEI. Trimming left V 5 bases short and J 3 bases short, with 13 bases between. The CDR3 reads CASSPGRGANEKLFF. DNA for the CDR3: TGTGCCAGCAGTCCAGGTCGGGGGGCTAATGAAAAACTGTTTTTT.

This clonotype was detected only a few times. The chain is built from TRBV4-3 and TRBJ1-5; maybe TRBD1 (5 bases). Germline loops: CDR1 LGHNA, CDR2 YSLEER. The CDR3 is 17 residues long. With 0 bases removed from V and 1 base from J, the gap between germline ends came to 13 bases. The CDR3 nucleotides read TGCGCCAGCAGCCAAGACAGGGTGAGTAGAAGCAATCAGCCCCAGCATTTT. Its translation: CASSQDRVSRSNQPQHF.

This chain uses TRBV6-1 with TRBJ1-2; D possibly corresponds to TRBD1 (6 bases). V was cut by 2 bases and J by 7 bases, with 14 bases left in between. This CDR3 is 14 amino acids long. Germline V gene data show CDR1 as MNHNS and CDR2 as SASEGT. CDR3 protein: CASSEYGGRAGYTF. In DNA form, the CDR3 reads TGTGCCAGCAGTGAATACGGGGGCAGGGCTGGCTACACCTTC.

The V gene is TRBV19, the J gene TRBJ1-1; 7 nucleotides match TRBD1. The CDR3 covers 13 residues. The V and J ends lost 10 bases and 5 bases, in that order; junction bases with no gene match: 10. Germline CDR1 reads LNHDA; CDR2 reads SQIVND (reference sequence). CDR3 nucleotides: TGTGCCACCTCGACAGGGCCGGAGACTGAAGCTTTCTTT. Protein product: CATSTGPETEAFF. The complete variable domain, with remaining parts taken from reference TRBV19 and TRBJ1-1, reads DGGITQSPKYLFRKEGQNVTLSCEQNLNHDAMYWYRQDPGQGLRLIYYSQIVNDFQKGDIAEGYSVSREKKESFPLTVTSAQKNPTAFYLCATSTGPETEAFFGQGTRLTVV.

The genes are TRBV4-3 and TRBJ1-4; D remains unclear. Looked up from germline, CDR1 is LGHNA and CDR2 is YSLEER. The V and J ends lost 3 bases and 8 bases respectively, with 10 bases between them. The CDR3 is made up of 13 amino acids. The CDR3 sequence is CASSQYRVEKLFF. The CDR3 DNA reads as TGCGCCAGCAGCCAGTATCGGGTGGAAAAACTGTTTTTT.

The chain uses TRBV7-9 and TRBJ2-7, with 7 bases aligning to TRBD1. Trimming at V came to 0 bases and at J to 2 bases, leaving 4 bases not matched to a gene. The germline gives CDR1 SEHNR, CDR2 FQNEAQ (reference sequence). The CDR3 length is 15 residues. The CDR3 nucleotides are TGTGCCAGCAGCTTAGCCCGGCAGGGGGCCTACGAGCAGTACTTC. Its protein product is CASSLARQGAYEQYF.

This chain connects TRBV5-1 to TRBJ2-7, with 7 nucleotides matching TRBD2. The CDR3 runs 15 residues. In germline, CDR1 is SGHRS, CDR2 YFSETQ. Trimming removed 0 bases from V and 3 bases from J; junction bases left unmatched: 6. CDR3 amino acids: CASSLGGGINYEQYF. The CDR3, as DNA: TGCGCCAGCAGCTTGGGGGGGGGGATCAACTACGAGCAGTACTTC.

This clonotype was seen more than once but under ten times. The chain joins TRBV7-2 to TRBJ2-3, with 11 bases that match TRBD2. The germline V gene encodes CDR1 SGHTA and CDR2 FQGNSA. After removal of 5 bases from V and 4 bases from J, the junction contained 8 bases not matched to a gene. The CDR3 is made up of 16 amino acids. CDR3 bases: TGTGCCAGCAGCAGCCTTAGCGGGGGGGCCCCAGATACGCAGTATTTT. Translation gives CASSSLSGGAPDTQYF.

The chain uses TRBV7-9 and TRBJ1-2, with D possibly matching TRBD1 (5 bases). Germline-derived CDR1 and CDR2 are SEHNR and FQNEAQ (reference sequence). This CDR3 comprises 16 residues. V was pared by 5 bases and J by 1 base, with 17 bases between. CDR3 sequence (DNA): TGTGCCAGCAGCCCCGGGGCAGTGGCCCGTAACTATGGCTACACCTTC. Amino acid sequence: CASSPGAVARNYGYTF.

The chain employs TRBV28 and TRBJ1-4; D is uncertain. V lost 4 bases and J lost 7, with 16 bases in between. This CDR3 comprises 15 residues. Germline V gene sequence: CDR1 MDHEN, CDR2 SYDVKM. CDR3 nucleotide sequence: TGTGCCAGCAGTTCCCCCTCTGTCGGGTCTGAAAAACTGTTTTTT. Amino acids: CASSSPSVGSEKLFF.

J is TRBJ1-2 and V is TRBV7-2, with D tentatively TRBD1 (5 bases). Germline V CDR1 and CDR2: SGHTA, FQGNSA. Trimming shortened V by 5 bases and J by 7 bases, and 23 bases separated the two germline ends. There are 16 residues in the CDR3. This CDR3 reads CASSPQPGTGSGGYTF. The CDR3 DNA reads TGTGCCAGCAGCCCGCAGCCCGGGACGGGTTCCGGTGGCTACACCTTC. Full variable domain (missing parts from reference TRBV7-2 and TRBJ1-2): GAGVSQSPSNKVTEKGKDVELRCDPISGHTALYWYRQSLGQGLEFLIYFQGNSAPDKSGLPSDRFSAERTGGSVSTLTIQRTQQEDSAVYLCASSPQPGTGSGGYTFGSGTRLTVV.

This chain connects TRBV18 to TRBJ1-4; D not certain. V lost 2 bases and J 6 bases, leaving 4 bases between the germline ends. Germline loops: CDR1 KGHSH, CDR2 LQKENI. CDR3 size: 12 residues. CDR3 coding DNA: TGTGCCAGCTCACCAGGCGATGAAAAACTGTTTTTT. Translation gives CASSPGDEKLFF. The full variable domain, completed using reference TRBV18 and TRBJ1-4, is NAGVMQNPRHLVRRRGQEARLRCSPMKGHSHVYWYRQLPEEGLKFMVYLQKENIIDESGMPKERFSAEFPKEGPSILRIQQVVRGDSAAYFCASSPGDEKLFFGSGTQLSVL.

This clonotype was observed a handful of times. The chain joins TRBV7-6 to TRBJ2-1, with TRBD1 as a possible D gene (5 bases). Trimming left V 5 bases short and J 1 base short, with 12 bases between. Germline-derived CDR1 and CDR2 are SGHVS and FNYEAQ. CDR3 length: 15 amino acids. The CDR3 loop is CASSPEDNSYNEQFF. CDR3 nucleotide sequence: TGTGCCAGCAGCCCAGAGGACAATTCCTACAATGAGCAGTTCTTC.

This chain links TRBV5-1 with TRBJ1-1; D is undetermined. This CDR3 is built from 14 residues. The germline gives CDR1 SGHRS, CDR2 YFSETQ. Trimming removed 0 bases at V and 1 base at J, with 7 bases between. The CDR3 nucleotides read TGCGCCAGCAGCTTGGAGGATACGAACACTGAAGCTTTCTTT. Translation gives CASSLEDTNTEAFF.

The genes are TRBV9 and TRBJ2-7, with a weak D call TRBD2 (5 bases). Germline CDR1 is SGDLS and CDR2 is YYNGEE. The V and J ends lost 4 bases and 3 bases respectively, with 11 bases between them. The CDR3 consists of 13 residues. The CDR3 DNA reads as TGTGCCAGCAGCCGGGAAGGAAACTACGAGCAGTACTTC. Translated: CASSREGNYEQYF.

This rearrangement joins TRBV28 to TRBJ1-2; 8 nucleotides align to TRBD1. Germline loops: CDR1 MDHEN, CDR2 SYDVKM. The junction had 18 bases not matched to a gene; V was cut back by 4 bases and J by 8 bases. The CDR3 loop spans 17 amino acids. The CDR3 region has the DNA TGTGCCAGCAGTTCATTAAACCCGGGACAGGTGCTCGTAGGCTACACCTTC. Protein: CASSSLNPGQVLVGYTF.

In this sample, this clonotype turned up a few times. This CDR3 is CASSLQPDYPRGETQYF. In nucleotides, the CDR3 is TGTGCCAGCAGCTTACAGCCGGACTATCCCCGGGGCGAGACCCAGTACTTC. The chain carries TRBV7-2 and TRBJ2-5, with D possibly being TRBD2 (6 bases). Germline V gives CDR1 SGHTA, CDR2 FQGNSA. The CDR3 is made up of 17 amino acids. Deletions cut 2 bases from V and 5 bases from J, with 21 bases between.

The chain links TRBV4-3 to TRBJ2-1; 10 bases are a match to TRBD2. Germline CDR1 LGHNA, CDR2 YSLEER. J lost 4 bases, V lost 8 bases, and 8 bases had no gene match. The CDR3 has 15 amino acids. Here the CDR3 reads CASGYGLAVYNEQFF. DNA for the CDR3: TGCGCCAGCGGCTATGGACTAGCGGTTTACAATGAGCAGTTCTTC.

The chain employs TRBV7-6 and TRBJ2-1; 10 bases map to TRBD1. The J segment lost 4 bases and the V segment lost 3 bases, leaving 6 bases of the junction unmatched. The CDR3 is 16 residues long. Looked up from germline, CDR1 is SGHVS and CDR2 is FNYEAQ. The CDR3 spells CASSFEPGQGYNEQFF. The DNA for the CDR3 is TGTGCCAGCAGCTTCGAACCGGGACAGGGGTACAATGAGCAGTTCTTC.

This chain links TRBV2 with TRBJ2-1; D may be TRBD1 or TRBD2 (5 bases each). The CDR3 extends over 15 amino acids. Trimming removed 3 bases from V and 6 bases from J, with 15 bases in between. Germline V gene lookup returns CDR1 SNHLY and CDR2 FYNNEI. The chain's CDR3 is CASSDVGAGSNEQFF. The CDR3 DNA sequence: TGTGCCAGCAGTGACGTTGGGGCAGGGAGCAATGAGCAGTTCTTC. Using reference TRBV2 and TRBJ2-1 for the parts outside the CDR3, the full variable domain is EPEVTQTPSHQVTQMGQEVILRCVPISNHLYFYWYRQILGQKVEFLVSFYNNEISEKSEIFDDQFSVERPDGSNFTLKIRSTKLEDSAMYFCASSDVGAGSNEQFFGPGTRLTVL.

The chain links TRBV12-3 or TRBV12-4 to TRBJ2-7; no definite D call. The V and J ends lost 1 base and 6 bases respectively, with 13 bases between them. The CDR3 extends over 14 amino acids. The CDR3 DNA is TGTGCCAGCAGTTTAGTTCCGATAGCTGGCGAGCAGTACTTC. This encodes CASSLVPIAGEQYF.

This clonotype occurred a few times. This rearrangement joins TRBV12-3 or TRBV12-4 to TRBJ2-5; tentative D call: TRBD1 (6 bases). The CDR3 totals 16 residues. Trimming left V 1 base short and J 1 base short, with 13 bases between. CDR3 loop: CASSLELTGPQETQYF. The DNA for the CDR3 is TGTGCCAGCAGTTTAGAACTGACAGGACCCCAAGAGACCCAGTACTTC.